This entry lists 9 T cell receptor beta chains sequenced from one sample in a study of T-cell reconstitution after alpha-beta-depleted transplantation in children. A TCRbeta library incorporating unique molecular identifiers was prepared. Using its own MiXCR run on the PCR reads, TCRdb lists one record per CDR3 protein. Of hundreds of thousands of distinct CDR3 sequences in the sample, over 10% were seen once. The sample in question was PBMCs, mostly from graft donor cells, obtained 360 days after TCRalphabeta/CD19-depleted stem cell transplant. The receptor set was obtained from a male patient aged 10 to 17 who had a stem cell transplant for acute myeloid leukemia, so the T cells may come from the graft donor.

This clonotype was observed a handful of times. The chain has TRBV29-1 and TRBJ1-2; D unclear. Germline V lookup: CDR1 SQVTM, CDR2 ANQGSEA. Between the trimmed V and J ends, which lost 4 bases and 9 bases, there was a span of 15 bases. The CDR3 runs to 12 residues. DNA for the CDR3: TGCAGCGTTGTACCCCAGGCTGGGAGCTACACCTTC. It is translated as CSVVPQAGSYTF.

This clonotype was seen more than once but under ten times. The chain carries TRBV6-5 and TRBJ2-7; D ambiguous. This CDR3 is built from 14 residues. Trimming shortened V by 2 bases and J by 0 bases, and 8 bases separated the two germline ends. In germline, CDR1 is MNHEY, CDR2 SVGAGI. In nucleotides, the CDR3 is TGTGCCAGCAGTTACGGGATGAGCTCCTACGAGCAGTACTTC. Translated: CASSYGMSSYEQYF.

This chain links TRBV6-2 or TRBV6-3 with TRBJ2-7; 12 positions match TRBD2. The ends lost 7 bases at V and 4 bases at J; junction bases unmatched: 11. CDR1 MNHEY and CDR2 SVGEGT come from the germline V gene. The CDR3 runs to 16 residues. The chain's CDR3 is CASISRWTSGAYEQYF. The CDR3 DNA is TGTGCCAGCATCTCTAGGTGGACTAGCGGGGCATACGAGCAGTACTTC.

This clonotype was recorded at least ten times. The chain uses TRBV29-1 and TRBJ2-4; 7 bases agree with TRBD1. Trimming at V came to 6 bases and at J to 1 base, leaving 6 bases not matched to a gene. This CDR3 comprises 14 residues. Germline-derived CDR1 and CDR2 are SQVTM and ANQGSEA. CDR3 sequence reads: CSVWDSSAKNIQYF. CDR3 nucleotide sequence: TGCAGCGTGTGGGACAGTTCGGCCAAAAACATTCAGTACTTC. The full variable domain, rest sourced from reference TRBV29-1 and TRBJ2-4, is SAVISQKPSRDICQRGTSLTIQCQVDSQVTMMFWYRQQPGQSLTLIATANQGSEATYESGFVIDKFPISRPNLTFSTLTVSNMSPEDSSIYLCSVWDSSAKNIQYFGAGTRLSVL.

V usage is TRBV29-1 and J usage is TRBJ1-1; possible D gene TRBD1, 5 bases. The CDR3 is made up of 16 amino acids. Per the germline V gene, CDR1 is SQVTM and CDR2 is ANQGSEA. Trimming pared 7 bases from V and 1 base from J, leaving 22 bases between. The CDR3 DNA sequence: TGCAGCGGAGTCCCTCTACAGGTACGGGGGAACACTGAAGCTTTCTTT. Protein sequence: CSGVPLQVRGNTEAFF. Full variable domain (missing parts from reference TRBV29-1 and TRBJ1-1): SAVISQKPSRDICQRGTSLTIQCQVDSQVTMMFWYRQQPGQSLTLIATANQGSEATYESGFVIDKFPISRPNLTFSTLTVSNMSPEDSSIYLCSGVPLQVRGNTEAFFGQGTRLTVV.

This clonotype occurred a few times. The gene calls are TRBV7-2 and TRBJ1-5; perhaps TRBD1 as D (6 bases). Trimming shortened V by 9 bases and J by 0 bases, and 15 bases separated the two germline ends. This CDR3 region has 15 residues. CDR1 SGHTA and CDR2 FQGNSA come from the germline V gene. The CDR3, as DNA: TGTGCCAGTTCCCTGAGGACAGATAGCAATCAGCCCCAGCATTTT. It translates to CASSLRTDSNQPQHF.

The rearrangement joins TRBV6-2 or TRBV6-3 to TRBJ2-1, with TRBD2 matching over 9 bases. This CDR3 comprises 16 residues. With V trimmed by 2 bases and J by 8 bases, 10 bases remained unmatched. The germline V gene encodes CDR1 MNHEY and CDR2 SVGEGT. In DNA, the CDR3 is TGTGCCAGCAGTTACATCCTTGCGGGAGGGTCTGATGAGCAGTTCTTC. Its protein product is CASSYILAGGSDEQFF.

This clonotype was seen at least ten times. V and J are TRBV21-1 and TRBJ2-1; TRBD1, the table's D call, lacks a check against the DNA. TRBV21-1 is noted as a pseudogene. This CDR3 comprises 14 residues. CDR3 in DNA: TGTGCCAGCACCAGCCGGCCCCATGAGAATGAGCAGTTCTTC. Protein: CASTSRPHENEQFF.

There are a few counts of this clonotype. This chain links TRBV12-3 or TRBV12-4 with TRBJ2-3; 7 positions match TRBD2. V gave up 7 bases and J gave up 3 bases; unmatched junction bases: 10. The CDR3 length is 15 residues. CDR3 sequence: CASMVRAGETDTQYF. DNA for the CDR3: TGTGCCAGCATGGTCCGGGCGGGAGAAACAGATACGCAGTATTTT.